The source of this T cell receptor beta chain is a study of blood T cell repertoires in COVID-19. About the study: The United States, Italy and Spain provided the acute and convalescent COVID-19 samples. From T cells, B-cell-depleted T cells, or PBMCs came the material, which was cDNA or gDNA.

With 6 bases clipped from V and 4 bases from J, the junction kept 9 bases outside the gene matches. Germline lookup yields CDR1 SEHNR and CDR2 FQNEAQ (reference sequence). The CDR3 loop spans 16 amino acids. Per the original methods: Amplified reference gene primers provided the basis for estimating nucleated cell counts. Using immunoSEQ multiplex PCR, the repertoire was profiled, and TCRdb retains in-frame clones only, with some absent. V, J and clone size are taken as reported in that table, and D and trimming were inferred from the DNA itself. This repertoire shows roughly 200,000 clones, 88% found once; its top ten account for roughly 6%. This clone appeared a single time.

V is TRBV7-9 and J is TRBJ2-1, with TRBD2 matching over 10 bases. The material sequenced was peripheral blood. This TCR came from a man aged 35 to 55 with active or convalescent COVID-19. The DNA for the CDR3 is TGTGCCAGCAGGCCGTTCCTAGCGGGGGAATACAATGAGCAGTTCTTC. As protein: CASRPFLAGEYNEQFF.